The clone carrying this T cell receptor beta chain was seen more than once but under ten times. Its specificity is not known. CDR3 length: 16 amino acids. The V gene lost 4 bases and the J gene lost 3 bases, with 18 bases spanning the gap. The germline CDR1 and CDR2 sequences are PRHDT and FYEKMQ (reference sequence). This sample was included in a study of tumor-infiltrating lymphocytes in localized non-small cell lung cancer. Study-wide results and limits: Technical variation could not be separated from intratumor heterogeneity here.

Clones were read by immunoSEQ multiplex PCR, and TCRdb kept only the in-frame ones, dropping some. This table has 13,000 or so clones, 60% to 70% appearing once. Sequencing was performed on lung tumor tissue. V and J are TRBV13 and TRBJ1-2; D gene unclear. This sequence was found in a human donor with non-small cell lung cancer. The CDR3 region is CASSSRGPIADYGYTF. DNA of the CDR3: TGTGCCAGCAGCTCCCGTGGCCCTATTGCGGACTATGGCTACACCTTC.